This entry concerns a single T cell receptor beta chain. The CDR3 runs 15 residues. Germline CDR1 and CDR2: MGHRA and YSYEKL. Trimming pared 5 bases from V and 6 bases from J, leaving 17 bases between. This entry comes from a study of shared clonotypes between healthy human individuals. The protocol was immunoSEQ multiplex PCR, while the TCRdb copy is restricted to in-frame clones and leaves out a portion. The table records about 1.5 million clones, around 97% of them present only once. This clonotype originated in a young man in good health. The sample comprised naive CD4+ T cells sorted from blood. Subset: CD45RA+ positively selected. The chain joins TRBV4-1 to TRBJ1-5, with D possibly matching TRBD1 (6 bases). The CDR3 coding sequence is TGCGCCAGCAGCTTTAACCCGGAGACAGGTCAGCCCCAGCATTTT. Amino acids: CASSFNPETGQPQHF.